What follows describes a single TCR beta chain. Reverse transcription used roughly 0.45 to 1 ug RNA and random hexamers. TCRdb re-derived calls from the immunoSEQ multiplex PCR reads in MiXCR, one entry per CDR3 protein. Of about 200,000 distinct CDR3 sequences listed, approximately 94% were seen once; the top ten hold around 0.1%. These data originate in a study of CD8 T cells in Susac syndrome. The germline CDR1 and CDR2 sequences are SGHTA and FQGTGA. The V segment lost 6 bases and the J segment 6 bases; nucleotides outside the gene matches: 13. There are 15 residues in the CDR3. Negative isolation was applied to CD8+ and CD4+ T cells, and FACS enrichment was applied to TEMRA cells.

This TCR was recovered from a human donor in good health. This chain connects TRBV7-3 to TRBJ2-7; 8 bases line up with TRBD1. The sequenced sample was CD4+ T cells from PBMCs. As DNA, the CDR3 is TGTGCCAGCAGGAGTACTTCAGACAGGGGAGGCGAGCAGTACTTC. Translation: CASRSTSDRGGEQYF.